These T cell receptor beta chains were read from a single sample in a study of cytomegalovirus exposure and HLA in healthy donors. The repertoire was sequenced with immunoSEQ multiplex PCR; TCRdb's copy has only in-frame clones and lacks some. This table has roughly 97,000 clones, 78% appearing once. Sequencing used PBMCs. The receptors come from a woman between 35 and 50 years old in good health and CMV-seronegative. CDR3s include the opening cysteine and the closing phenylalanine or tryptophan. D genes are given only for firm matches. A clone size is listed for some rows: how often the clone was seen (once, few, many), or a class if it is expanded.

CDR3nt: TGTGCCAGTAGTCAGGGGTACGAGCAGTACTTC
CDR3aa: CASSQGYEQYF
v_gene: TRBV19
d_gene: .
abundance: .
j_gene: TRBJ2-7

CDR3nt: TGTGCCAGCAGTCCGCTGGGGGCAATGAGCAATCAGCCCCAGCATTTT
CDR3aa: CASSPLGAMSNQPQHF
v_gene: TRBV6-6
d_gene: .
abundance: few
j_gene: TRBJ1-5

CDR3nt: TGCGCCAGCAGAAGCGGACTTAGCACAGATACGCAGTATTTT
CDR3aa: CASRSGLSTDTQYF
v_gene: TRBV5-1
d_gene: .
abundance: .
j_gene: TRBJ2-3

CDR3nt: TGTGCCAGCAGCGTAGGAGGGGGGGGTGAGCAGTTCTTC
CDR3aa: CASSVGGGGEQFF
v_gene: TRBV9
d_gene: .
abundance: .
j_gene: TRBJ2-1

CDR3nt: TGCGCCAGCAGCCCGTACTTCATGAACACTGAAGCTTTCTTT
CDR3aa: CASSPYFMNTEAFF
v_gene: TRBV4-3
d_gene: .
abundance: .
j_gene: TRBJ1-1

CDR3nt: TGCGCCAGCAGCTCGGGGACAGGGGAAGCTAACTATGGCTACACCTTC
CDR3aa: CASSSGTGEANYGYTF
v_gene: TRBV5-1
d_gene: TRBD1
abundance: .
j_gene: TRBJ1-2

CDR3nt: TGCAGCGTAGCGGGGACAGGGGGCGGCTATGGCTACACCTTC
CDR3aa: CSVAGTGGGYGYTF
v_gene: TRBV29-1
d_gene: TRBD1
abundance: .
j_gene: TRBJ1-2

CDR3nt: TGTGCCACCAGCAGTGGGAGGGACGCAAACACCATATATTTT
CDR3aa: CATSSGRDANTIYF
v_gene: TRBV15
d_gene: .
abundance: .
j_gene: TRBJ1-3

CDR3nt: TGTGCCAGCAGCGTCGAGGGGGACCCTTACAATGAGCAGTTCTTC
CDR3aa: CASSVEGDPYNEQFF
v_gene: TRBV7-3
d_gene: .
abundance: .
j_gene: TRBJ2-1

CDR3nt: TGTGCCACCAGCAGACAGGAAACCGAAAAACTGTTTTTT
CDR3aa: CATSRQETEKLFF
v_gene: TRBV15
d_gene: .
abundance: .
j_gene: TRBJ1-4

CDR3nt: TGTGCCAGTAGTCCGGGGGAAAAACTGTTTTTT
CDR3aa: CASSPGEKLFF
v_gene: TRBV19
d_gene: .
abundance: .
j_gene: TRBJ1-4

CDR3nt: TGTGCCAGCAGTCCCGGGCTAGCGGACCTCGTGGCAGATACGCAGTATTTT
CDR3aa: CASSPGLADLVADTQYF
v_gene: TRBV13
d_gene: TRBD2
abundance: few
j_gene: TRBJ2-3

CDR3nt: TGTGCCAGCAGTATAGGAGTCAATGAGCAGTTCTTC
CDR3aa: CASSIGVNEQFF
v_gene: TRBV27
d_gene: .
abundance: .
j_gene: TRBJ2-1

CDR3nt: TGTGCCAGCACCGCCGTGGGGGCCTCGTCCTCCTACGAGCAGTACTTC
CDR3aa: CASTAVGASSSYEQYF
v_gene: TRBV28
d_gene: .
abundance: few
j_gene: TRBJ2-7

CDR3nt: TGTGCCAGCAGTCCAGCGGGAGGGTACGAGCAGTACTTC
CDR3aa: CASSPAGGYEQYF
v_gene: TRBV7-9
d_gene: TRBD2
abundance: .
j_gene: TRBJ2-7

CDR3nt: TGTGCCAGCAGCTTAGGTCTAGGGGTGCGAGAAAAACTGTTTTTT
CDR3aa: CASSLGLGVREKLFF
v_gene: TRBV7-6
d_gene: .
abundance: .
j_gene: TRBJ1-4

CDR3nt: TGTGCCAGCAGCTTAGGTCTCGCGGACAGGGAGTCGGACTACGAGCAGTACTTC
CDR3aa: CASSLGLADRESDYEQYF
v_gene: TRBV7-2
d_gene: TRBD1
abundance: .
j_gene: TRBJ2-7

CDR3nt: TGTGCCAGTGGACTAGCGGGAGGCGAGCAGTACTTC
CDR3aa: CASGLAGGEQYF
v_gene: TRBV6-1
d_gene: TRBD2
abundance: .
j_gene: TRBJ2-7

CDR3nt: TGTGCCAGCTCACCAGGGGGCAGGAAAGAGACCCAGTACTTC
CDR3aa: CASSPGGRKETQYF
v_gene: TRBV18
d_gene: .
abundance: .
j_gene: TRBJ2-5

CDR3nt: TGCGCCAGCAGCCCCACCCGGGACAAACTTGGCTACACCTTC
CDR3aa: CASSPTRDKLGYTF
v_gene: TRBV5-1
d_gene: .
abundance: once
j_gene: TRBJ1-2

CDR3nt: TGTGCCAGCAGCTTAGATGTCAGGGAAGGGCAGCCCCAGCATTTT
CDR3aa: CASSLDVREGQPQHF
v_gene: TRBV7-2
d_gene: .
abundance: .
j_gene: TRBJ1-5

CDR3nt: TGTGCCAGTATGACTAGCGGGAGTGTCTATGAGCAGTTCTTC
CDR3aa: CASMTSGSVYEQFF
v_gene: TRBV19
d_gene: TRBD2
abundance: .
j_gene: TRBJ2-1

CDR3nt: TGTGCCAGCAGTGAGTGGCCGAAGAACACTGAAGCTTTCTTT
CDR3aa: CASSEWPKNTEAFF
v_gene: TRBV2
d_gene: .
abundance: .
j_gene: TRBJ1-1

CDR3nt: TGTGCCACCAGCAGGGGGACAGGCCCTGGTCAGCCCCAGCATTTT
CDR3aa: CATSRGTGPGQPQHF
v_gene: TRBV15
d_gene: TRBD1
abundance: .
j_gene: TRBJ1-5

CDR3nt: TGTGCCAGCAGCTTGGATACAAAGTACACCGGGGAGCTGTTTTTT
CDR3aa: CASSLDTKYTGELFF
v_gene: TRBV5-5
d_gene: .
abundance: .
j_gene: TRBJ2-2

CDR3nt: TGTGCCAGCAGCTTGGGACAGGGGGCCTTAAACTATGGCTACACCTTC
CDR3aa: CASSLGQGALNYGYTF
v_gene: TRBV5-6
d_gene: TRBD1
abundance: .
j_gene: TRBJ1-2

CDR3nt: TGTGCCAGCAGCTTAACGTCAGGGGGACTGCAAGAGACCCAGTACTTC
CDR3aa: CASSLTSGGLQETQYF
v_gene: TRBV7-3
d_gene: .
abundance: .
j_gene: TRBJ2-5

CDR3nt: TGTGCCAGCAGCCCGCCGGGGACAGGGTACACAGATACGCAGTATTTT
CDR3aa: CASSPPGTGYTDTQYF
v_gene: TRBV7-9
d_gene: TRBD1
abundance: .
j_gene: TRBJ2-3

CDR3nt: TGTGCCAGCAGTTTAGGTGTGGCCGCTAGCACAGATACGCAGTATTTT
CDR3aa: CASSLGVAASTDTQYF
v_gene: TRBV28
d_gene: .
abundance: .
j_gene: TRBJ2-3

CDR3nt: TGTGCCAGTAGTATCCCACGACTCGACAGGGTGCAATACGGCTACACCTTC
CDR3aa: CASSIPRLDRVQYGYTF
v_gene: TRBV19
d_gene: TRBD1
abundance: .
j_gene: TRBJ1-2

CDR3nt: TGCGCCAGCACGGGGGGTGCTGGAAACACCATATATTTT
CDR3aa: CASTGGAGNTIYF
v_gene: TRBV5-1
d_gene: .
abundance: few
j_gene: TRBJ1-3

CDR3nt: TGCGCCAGCAGCGCAAACAGACGGCAGGACACCGGGGAGCTGTTTTTT
CDR3aa: CASSANRRQDTGELFF
v_gene: TRBV5-1
d_gene: .
abundance: once
j_gene: TRBJ2-2

CDR3nt: TGTGCCAGAAGCTCCCGGGGTAGCGGGAGAGCTCTTCCCACCGGGGAGCTGTTTTTT
CDR3aa: CARSSRGSGRALPTGELFF
v_gene: TRBV7-5
d_gene: .
abundance: .
j_gene: TRBJ2-2

CDR3nt: TGTGCCAGCAGTTTTGCAGGGGAGGGAGATACGCAGTATTTT
CDR3aa: CASSFAGEGDTQYF
v_gene: TRBV27
d_gene: .
abundance: .
j_gene: TRBJ2-3

CDR3nt: TGTGCCAGCAGTTTACAGCTGACGTACTTC
CDR3aa: CASSLQLTYF
v_gene: TRBV2
d_gene: .
abundance: few
j_gene: TRBJ2-7

CDR3nt: TGTGCCAGCAGTTTTTTAGGAGTCTACAATGAGCAGTTCTTC
CDR3aa: CASSFLGVYNEQFF
v_gene: TRBV27
d_gene: .
abundance: .
j_gene: TRBJ2-1

CDR3nt: TGTGCCATCAGTGGAGGGGGAGTGCGGACTTCTTGGAGCAGGCAGTACTTC
CDR3aa: CAISGGGVRTSWSRQYF
v_gene: TRBV10-3
d_gene: .
abundance: .
j_gene: TRBJ2-7

CDR3nt: TGCGCCAGCAGCTTGCGTACAGGGGGCCGGGGCGGGGAGCTGTTTTTT
CDR3aa: CASSLRTGGRGGELFF
v_gene: TRBV5-1
d_gene: TRBD1
abundance: .
j_gene: TRBJ2-2

CDR3nt: TGCAGCGTAGACCGTACAGGGGGCAGGGATACGCAGTATTTT
CDR3aa: CSVDRTGGRDTQYF
v_gene: TRBV29-1
d_gene: TRBD1
abundance: few
j_gene: TRBJ2-3

CDR3nt: TGTGCCAGCAGCTTAGCGGGAGTCCCCACAGATACGCAGTATTTT
CDR3aa: CASSLAGVPTDTQYF
v_gene: TRBV11-3
d_gene: .
abundance: .
j_gene: TRBJ2-3

CDR3nt: TGTGCCAGCAGCATTAGCGGGAGGCAGGGGGATACGCAGTATTTT
CDR3aa: CASSISGRQGDTQYF
v_gene: TRBV9
d_gene: TRBD2
abundance: once
j_gene: TRBJ2-3

CDR3nt: TGTGCCAGCAGCGTAGCCCCAGGGGCCGGTCAGCCCCAGCATTTT
CDR3aa: CASSVAPGAGQPQHF
v_gene: TRBV9
d_gene: .
abundance: .
j_gene: TRBJ1-5

CDR3nt: TGTGCCAGCAAATCAGGGGGACCTCAGCCCCAGCATTTT
CDR3aa: CASKSGGPQPQHF
v_gene: TRBV2
d_gene: TRBD1
abundance: .
j_gene: TRBJ1-5

CDR3nt: TGTGCCAGCAGTTTTACACTGACAGGGGGTGGACAGTACTTC
CDR3aa: CASSFTLTGGGQYF
v_gene: TRBV28
d_gene: TRBD1
abundance: once
j_gene: TRBJ2-7

CDR3nt: TGTGCCAGCAGCTCGACCGGGACAGGGTCACACGAGCAGTACTTC
CDR3aa: CASSSTGTGSHEQYF
v_gene: TRBV7-3
d_gene: TRBD1
abundance: .
j_gene: TRBJ2-7

CDR3nt: TGTGCCAGCAGCTTAGATGGGACAGGGGTAAATGGCTACACCTTC
CDR3aa: CASSLDGTGVNGYTF
v_gene: TRBV7-9
d_gene: TRBD1
abundance: .
j_gene: TRBJ1-2